These 31 T cell receptor beta chains came from one sample sequenced in a study of CD8 T cells in Susac syndrome. It was with random hexamers that 0.5 to 1 ug RNA was reverse transcribed. TCRdb re-derived calls from the immunoSEQ multiplex PCR reads in MiXCR, one entry per CDR3 protein. The sample yields 200,000 to 300,000 distinct CDR3 sequences, 90% to 96% seen once. The sequencing input was CD4+ T cells from PBMCs. The source of these receptors is a human donor with Susac syndrome.

V and J are TRBV5-1 and TRBJ2-1; 9 nucleotides agree with TRBD1. Germline V gives CDR1 SGHRS, CDR2 YFSETQ. With V trimmed by 4 bases and J by 4 bases, 12 bases remained unmatched. The CDR3 has 17 amino acids. For the CDR3, the DNA is TGCGCCAGCAGCCCGCGACCTACAGGGGGCGGATACAATGAGCAGTTCTTC. Encoded protein: CASSPRPTGGGYNEQFF.

This clonotype has only a few counts. This chain uses TRBV9 with TRBJ1-1; D unclear. Germline CDR1 is SGDLS and CDR2 is YYNGEE. CDR3 length: 14 amino acids. The V gene lost 0 bases and the J gene lost 0 bases, with 6 bases spanning the gap. The CDR3: CASSVDPLNTEAFF. The CDR3 DNA reads TGTGCCAGCAGCGTAGATCCCCTGAACACTGAAGCTTTCTTT.

V gene TRBV20-1 combines with J gene TRBJ2-7; 8 bases are shared with TRBD2. After removal of 1 base from V and 0 bases from J, the junction contained 11 bases not matched to a gene. The CDR3 contains 17 residues. The V gene's germline CDR1 is DFQATT and CDR2 SNEGSKA (reference sequence). The CDR3 spells CSARGPVFGRGSYEQYF. The CDR3 DNA sequence: TGCAGTGCTAGAGGACCCGTGTTCGGGAGGGGCTCCTACGAGCAGTACTTC.

This chain joins TRBV20-1 and TRBJ1-3, with D uncertain. The CDR3 extends over 14 amino acids. CDR1 and CDR2 from the germline V gene are DFQATT and SNEGSKA (reference sequence). V was pared by 4 bases and J by 0 bases, with 10 bases between. The CDR3 sequence: CSATKQSSGNTIYF. The CDR3, as DNA: TGCAGTGCTACTAAACAGAGCTCTGGAAACACCATATATTTT.

The table lists this clonotype with a count of one. CDR3 DNA: TGTGCCAGCAGTTTATGGCGCCCACAGACGTTGTTCTTC. Protein sequence: CASSLWRPQTLFF. This chain uses TRBV12-3 or TRBV12-4 with TRBJ2-1; D uncertain. The CDR3 contains 13 residues. Trimming stripped 2 bases from V and 15 bases from J, with 17 bases between.

The J gene is TRBJ2-5, the V gene TRBV9, with TRBD2 as a possible D gene (7 bases). Trimming removed 3 bases at V and 6 bases at J, with 18 bases between. This CDR3 is built from 15 residues. Germline V gives CDR1 SGDLS, CDR2 YYNGEE. The CDR3 protein is CASSGEGDEMQTQYF. CDR3 in DNA: TGTGCCAGCAGCGGGGAGGGGGACGAGATGCAGACCCAGTACTTC.

The chain links TRBV7-8 to TRBJ2-5; 7 nucleotides line up with TRBD2. Trimming took 6 bases from V and 2 from J; bases not matched to a gene: 12. CDR1 is SGHVS and CDR2 is FQNEAQ in the germline V gene. The length of the CDR3 is 16 residues. The CDR3, as DNA: TGTGCCAGCAGTCCCCTGGGAGGGAGTGGGCAAGAGACCCAGTACTTC. It yields the protein CASSPLGGSGQETQYF.

The chain links TRBV25-1 to TRBJ1-4; a weak D match, TRBD1 (6 bases). Germline V gives CDR1 MGHDK, CDR2 SYGVNS. Trimming removed 1 base at V and 14 bases at J, with 17 bases between. This CDR3 region has 14 residues. The CDR3 nucleotides read TGTGCCAGCAGTGAATGGGACAAGGGAGCAGGTCTGTTTTTT. Residues: CASSEWDKGAGLFF. The full variable domain, rest sourced from reference TRBV25-1 and TRBJ1-4, is EADIYQTPRYLVIGTGKKITLECSQTMGHDKMYWYQQDPGMELHLIHYSYGVNSTEKGDLSSESTVSRIRTEHFPLTLESARPSHTSQYLCASSEWDKGAGLFFGSGTQLSVL.

This chain uses TRBV20-1 with TRBJ2-6, with no clear D. From germline, CDR1 is DFQATT and CDR2 SNEGSKA (reference sequence). The ends were cut back, 6 bases at V and 3 bases at J, with 15 bases in the middle. This CDR3 has 15 residues. In nucleotides, the CDR3 is TGCAGTGCGAGTCTAGTTGCTGGTGGGGCCAACGTCCTGACTTTC. This translates into CSASLVAGGANVLTF.

The chain uses TRBV12-5 and TRBJ1-2; D uncertain. The CDR3 loop spans 13 amino acids. V lost 4 bases to trimming and J lost 4 bases, with 10 bases between them. From germline, CDR1 is LGHNT and CDR2 FRNRAP. The CDR3 loop reads CASGSENFYGYTF. In DNA form, the CDR3 reads TGTGCTAGTGGTTCAGAGAACTTCTATGGCTACACCTTC.

The rearrangement joins TRBV5-8 to TRBJ1-5, with a possible D match to TRBD1 (5 bases). V lost 0 bases to trimming and J lost 7 bases, with 8 bases between them. CDR3 length: 13 amino acids. CDR1 is SGHTS, CDR2 YDEGEE, per germline. CDR3 DNA: TGTGCCAGCAGCTTGGCAGAGGGGCAGCCCCAGCATTTT. It yields the protein CASSLAEGQPQHF.

The chain employs TRBV5-1 and TRBJ1-5; TRBD1 might be the D (5 bases). Germline V lookup: CDR1 SGHRS, CDR2 YFSETQ. The V and J ends lost 2 bases and 3 bases respectively, with 9 bases between them. CDR3 length: 14 residues. CDR3 residues: CASSFGDVNQPQHF. The CDR3 DNA follows: TGCGCCAGCAGCTTCGGGGACGTCAATCAGCCCCAGCATTTT.

This clonotype was found once. The chain links TRBV7-9 to TRBJ1-2; possible D gene TRBD1, 5 bases. The CDR3 extends over 18 amino acids. CDR1 is SEHNR and CDR2 is FQNEAQ in the germline V gene (reference sequence). Between the trimmed V and J ends, which lost 3 bases and 0 bases, there was a span of 20 bases. In DNA form, the CDR3 reads TGTGCCAGCAGCTTTACGGTCCGCTGGGGGTTAGCTAACTATGGCTACACCTTC. It encodes CASSFTVRWGLANYGYTF.

This rearrangement joins TRBV30 to TRBJ2-1, with 7 bases lining up with TRBD1. Unmatched junction bases numbered 7, after V lost 5 bases and J lost 9 bases. There are 12 residues in the CDR3. Germline CDR1 and CDR2: GTSNPN and SVGIG (reference sequence). CDR3 protein: CAWGQEDGEQFF. For the CDR3, the DNA is TGTGCCTGGGGACAGGAGGATGGTGAGCAGTTCTTC.

The chain carries TRBV7-9 and TRBJ1-1; 8 bases are a match to TRBD1. The germline V gene encodes CDR1 SEHNR and CDR2 FQNEAQ (reference sequence). The CDR3 runs to 16 residues. Germline trimming cut 6 bases from V and 5 bases from J; bases unmatched to any gene: 14. CDR3 amino acids: CASSQVPPGGKTEAFF. In DNA form, the CDR3 reads TGTGCCAGCAGTCAAGTCCCCCCAGGGGGCAAGACTGAAGCTTTCTTT.

The chain carries TRBV28 and TRBJ1-2; TRBD1 matches at 7 bases. Germline V CDR1 and CDR2: MDHEN, SYDVKM. Trimming removed 7 bases from V and 7 bases from J; junction bases left unmatched: 6. The CDR3 loop spans 12 amino acids. The CDR3 DNA reads as TGTGCCAGCACCGATTACAGGGGTGGCTACACCTTC. The encoded protein is CASTDYRGGYTF.

The chain carries TRBV5-1 and TRBJ2-3; the D is unclear. Germline CDR1 and CDR2: SGHRS and YFSETQ. The CDR3 length is 16 residues. Trimming left V 4 bases short and J 0 bases short, with 15 bases between. CDR3 sequence (DNA): TGCGCCAGCAGCCCGAAGGTTGGCGCTAGCACAGATACGCAGTATTTT. Translated, it gives CASSPKVGASTDTQYF.

The chain uses TRBV3-1 and TRBJ1-1; unclear D gene. Germline V gene lookup returns CDR1 LGHDT and CDR2 YNNKEL (reference sequence). V lost 1 base and J 0 bases, leaving 9 bases between the germline ends. CDR3 length: 15 amino acids. CDR3 nucleotides: TGTGCCAGCAGCCAAGCCCGAATTTTGAACACTGAAGCTTTCTTT. It encodes CASSQARILNTEAFF.

The chain joins TRBV27 to TRBJ1-4, with 8 nucleotides matching TRBD1. Losses at the gene ends were 6 bases for V and 0 bases for J; bases not matched to a gene: 3. This CDR3 spans 15 amino acids. Germline CDR1 reads MNHEY; CDR2 reads SMNVEV (reference sequence). The CDR3, as DNA: TGTGCCAGCAGGGACAGGGTTGCAACTAATGAAAAACTGTTTTTT. Protein: CASRDRVATNEKLFF.

This chain connects TRBV28 to TRBJ1-2; D ambiguous. V was trimmed by 3 bases and J by 8 bases, leaving 10 bases between them. CDR1 is MDHEN and CDR2 is SYDVKM in the germline V gene. The CDR3 loop spans 12 amino acids. Here the CDR3 DNA reads TGTGCCAGCAGTTTCGACCCTGGGGGCTACACCTTC. This sequence encodes CASSFDPGGYTF.

The chain recombines TRBV12-5 with TRBJ1-1, with D uncertain. V dropped 4 bases and J dropped 5 bases, with 11 bases sitting between them. Germline assignment: CDR1 LGHNT and CDR2 FRNRAP. The CDR3 extends over 13 amino acids. CDR3: CASGSDPGTEAFF. The DNA of the CDR3 is TGTGCTAGTGGTTCCGACCCTGGAACTGAAGCTTTCTTT.

CDR3 sequence (DNA): TGTGCCAGCAGCGTAGGGCAAGGAAGAGCCAAAAACATTCAGTACTTC. This translates into CASSVGQGRAKNIQYF. The chain is built from TRBV9 and TRBJ2-4; D is unclear. Germline values: CDR1 SGDLS, CDR2 YYNGEE. V shed 0 bases and J shed 0 bases, with 10 bases lying between them. The CDR3 runs 16 residues. Supplemented by reference TRBV9 and TRBJ2-4, the full variable domain reads DSGVTQTPKHLITATGQRVTLRCSPRSGDLSVYWYQQSLDQGLQFLIQYYNGEERAKGNILERFSAQQFPDLHSELNLSSLELGDSALYFCASSVGQGRAKNIQYFGAGTRLSVL.

The rearrangement uses TRBV7-3 and TRBJ1-2, with TRBD1 matching 7 bases. Germline V gives CDR1 SGHTA, CDR2 FQGTGA. V shed 4 bases and J 2 bases; nucleotides not matched to a gene: 10. The CDR3 totals 16 residues. Written as DNA, the CDR3 is TGTGCCAGCAGCTCCTATACGAAGACAGGGAACTATGGCTACACCTTC. Translating gives CASSSYTKTGNYGYTF. The full variable domain, in which reference TRBV7-3 and TRBJ1-2 provide the parts outside the CDR3, is GAGVSQTPSNKVTEKGKYVELRCDPISGHTALYWYRQSLGQGPEFLIYFQGTGAADDSGLPNDRFFAVRPEGSVSTLKIQRTERGDSAVYLCASSSYTKTGNYGYTFGSGTRLTVV.

The chain recombines TRBV7-8 with TRBJ2-7, with D possibly matching TRBD2 (5 bases). This CDR3 has 15 residues. Trimming removed 1 base at V and 0 bases at J, with 10 bases between. Looked up from germline, CDR1 is SGHVS and CDR2 is FQNEAQ. The CDR3 reads CASSLGRGRSYEQYF. The CDR3 DNA reads as TGTGCCAGCAGCTTAGGGCGAGGGCGCTCCTACGAGCAGTACTTC.

The CDR3 here is CSVEVKSSGANVLTF. The CDR3 DNA is TGCAGCGTTGAAGTCAAGTCCTCCGGGGCCAACGTCCTGACTTTC. This sequence joins TRBV29-1 and TRBJ2-6; D not certain. Germline assignment: CDR1 SQVTM and CDR2 ANQGSEA. V gave up 1 base and J gave up 4 bases, with 11 bases separating them. The CDR3 is made up of 15 amino acids.

The CDR3 region is CSVRREGAFF. Written as DNA, the CDR3 is TGCAGCGTTAGGAGGGAAGGGGCTTTCTTT. This sequence joins TRBV29-1 and TRBJ1-1; D uncertain. This CDR3 is 10 amino acids long. Germline CDR1 reads SQVTM; CDR2 reads ANQGSEA. Trimming stripped 5 bases from V and 11 bases from J, with 12 bases between. Looking up the rest from reference TRBV29-1 and TRBJ1-1 gives the full variable domain: SAVISQKPSRDICQRGTSLTIQCQVDSQVTMMFWYRQQPGQSLTLIATANQGSEATYESGFVIDKFPISRPNLTFSTLTVSNMSPEDSSIYLCSVRREGAFFGQGTRLTVV.

The CDR3 loop reads CASSLSGIGKQYF. CDR3 bases: TGTGCCAGCAGTTTATCAGGTATCGGGAAGCAGTACTTC. The V gene is TRBV28, the J gene TRBJ2-7; maybe TRBD2 (5 bases). The germline gives CDR1 MDHEN, CDR2 SYDVKM. V lost 1 base to trimming and J lost 8 bases, with 12 bases between them. The CDR3 is 13 amino acids.

The chain combines TRBV5-1 with TRBJ1-2; 9 bases line up with TRBD1. The germline CDR1 and CDR2 sequences are SGHRS and YFSETQ. The CDR3 sequence is 14 residues long. Trimming at V came to 7 bases and at J to 2 bases, leaving 6 bases not matched to a gene. The CDR3 protein is CASGPDRGNYGYTF. CDR3 nucleotide sequence: TGCGCCAGCGGCCCGGACAGGGGAAACTATGGCTACACCTTC.

The rearrangement joins TRBV25-1 to TRBJ2-7; D gene unclear. V dropped 4 bases and J dropped 2 bases, with 12 bases sitting between them. Per germline, CDR1 MGHDK and CDR2 SYGVNS. This CDR3 spans 14 amino acids. DNA of the CDR3: TGTGCCAGCAGTGTACGCCAGCGAGCCTACGAGCAGTACTTC. Translating gives CASSVRQRAYEQYF.

The rearrangement joins TRBV28 to TRBJ2-7, with D uncertain. The germline V gene encodes CDR1 MDHEN and CDR2 SYDVKM. This CDR3 has 12 residues. V lost 9 bases and J 4 bases, leaving 13 bases between the germline ends. The chain's CDR3 is CASTSTRYEQYF. The DNA for the CDR3 is TGTGCCAGTACCTCGACAAGATACGAGCAGTACTTC.

This chain uses TRBV19 with TRBJ1-1; possibly TRBD1 for D (5 bases). Germline values: CDR1 LNHDA, CDR2 SQIVND (reference sequence). This CDR3 has 16 amino acids. V lost 3 bases and J lost 1, with 15 bases in between. CDR3 nucleotide sequence: TGTGCCAGTAGTATGGGTCCGGGACGGCAGAACACTGAAGCTTTCTTT. Encoded protein: CASSMGPGRQNTEAFF.